The 7 T cell receptor beta chains below come from one sample, sequenced in a study of OX40 agonist ivuxolimab in advanced cancers. Data came from immunoSEQ multiplex PCR; TCRdb stores just in-frame clones and leaves some out. The data hold around 92,000 clones, with roughly 95% observed a single time. The source was CD4+ or CD8+ T cells sorted from blood, collected in a trial of the OX40 agonist ivuxolimab. The receptors stem from an adult with an advanced solid tumor such as melanoma, head and neck, liver or kidney cancer.

This clone was seen once. This rearrangement joins TRBV19 to TRBJ2-7, with D perhaps matching TRBD2 (10 bases). The CDR3 extends over 19 amino acids. V gave up 4 bases and J gave up 5 bases, with 30 bases separating them. Germline CDR1 LNHDA, CDR2 SQIVND (reference sequence). The CDR3 spells CASSTTDRGPSGRTDEQYF. In DNA, the CDR3 is TGTGCCAGTAGTACGACGGACAGGGGACCTAGCGGGAGAACAGACGAGCAGTACTTC.

This chain joins TRBV6-5 and TRBJ1-2; D is ambiguous. The V end was cut by 5 bases, the J end by 2 bases, with 15 bases between. This CDR3 comprises 15 residues. The germline V gene has CDR1 MNHEY and CDR2 SVGAGI. This chain's CDR3 is CASSSLGRGNYGYTF. DNA of the CDR3: TGTGCCAGCAGTAGTCTCGGGCGGGGAAACTATGGCTACACCTTC.

The chain is built from TRBV4-3 and TRBJ1-4; D is possibly TRBD1 (5 bases). V was cut by 1 base and J by 7 bases, with 22 bases left in between. The CDR3 length is 18 residues. Germline V gene sequence: CDR1 LGHNA, CDR2 YSLEER. The CDR3 DNA reads as TGCGCCAGCAGCCAAGCAACAGGACACCGGGGGAGGATTGAAAAACTGTTTTTT. Its protein product is CASSQATGHRGRIEKLFF.

The chain links TRBV6-6 to TRBJ2-3; TRBD1 agrees at 8 bases. CDR1 and CDR2 (germline): MNHNY, SVGAGI (reference sequence). The V and J ends lost 7 bases and 3 bases, in that order; junction bases with no gene match: 6. The CDR3 consists of 14 residues. CDR3 DNA: TGTGCCAGCACTTATGACAGGGGAACAGATACGCAGTATTTT. Amino acid sequence: CASTYDRGTDTQYF.

The rearrangement uses TRBV5-1 and TRBJ2-2, with 9 bases identical to TRBD2. The CDR3 length is 16 residues. V dropped 4 bases and J dropped 5; count of bases not matched to a gene: 9. Germline V lookup: CDR1 SGHRS, CDR2 YFSETQ. The CDR3 DNA is TGCGCCAGCAGCGGTGGCGCGCGGGAGGGGACCGGGGAGCTGTTTTTT. Its translation is CASSGGAREGTGELFF.

This clone was seen a single time. The chain couples TRBV28 to TRBJ2-3; D call uncertain. The CDR3 has 13 amino acids. V shed 8 bases and J shed 0 bases, with 9 bases lying between them. Germline loops: CDR1 MDHEN, CDR2 SYDVKM. The CDR3 DNA is TGTGCCAGCTCTTCGGGTAGCACAGATACGCAGTATTTT. It yields the protein CASSSGSTDTQYF.

J is TRBJ2-1 and V is TRBV9; 13 bases are shared with TRBD2. Trimming at V came to 6 bases and at J to 9 bases, leaving 6 bases not matched to a gene. Germline V lookup: CDR1 SGDLS, CDR2 YYNGEE. This CDR3 is 14 amino acids long. CDR3 in amino acids: CASTTLAGGGEQFF. CDR3 sequence (DNA): TGTGCCAGCACGACACTAGCGGGAGGGGGTGAGCAGTTCTTC.